This TCR beta chain was obtained from a study of a mutant IDH1 vaccine in newly diagnosed glioma. Germline CDR1 is GTSNPN and CDR2 is SVGIG (reference sequence). This CDR3 is built from 13 residues. J lost 4 bases, V lost 7 bases, and 6 bases had no gene match. Time point denoted: week 35, safety follow-up. Doses comprised 300 ug of mutant IDH1 20-mer peptide each, plus topical imiquimod. Measured with immunoSEQ multiplex PCR; TCRdb has only the in-frame clones, and not every one. This table has about 54,000 clones, around four fifths appearing once. Notes on this clone: The antigen is not known.

Sequences were derived from PBMCs, sampled from a glioma patient whose treatment included an IDH1 peptide vaccine. The chain joins TRBV30 to TRBJ1-5; 8 bases agree with TRBD1. This TCR came from a woman aged 18-29 years with glioma. This CDR3 reads CASRTGRNQPQHF. CDR3 DNA: TGTGCCTCCCGGACAGGGCGGAATCAGCCCCAGCATTTT.